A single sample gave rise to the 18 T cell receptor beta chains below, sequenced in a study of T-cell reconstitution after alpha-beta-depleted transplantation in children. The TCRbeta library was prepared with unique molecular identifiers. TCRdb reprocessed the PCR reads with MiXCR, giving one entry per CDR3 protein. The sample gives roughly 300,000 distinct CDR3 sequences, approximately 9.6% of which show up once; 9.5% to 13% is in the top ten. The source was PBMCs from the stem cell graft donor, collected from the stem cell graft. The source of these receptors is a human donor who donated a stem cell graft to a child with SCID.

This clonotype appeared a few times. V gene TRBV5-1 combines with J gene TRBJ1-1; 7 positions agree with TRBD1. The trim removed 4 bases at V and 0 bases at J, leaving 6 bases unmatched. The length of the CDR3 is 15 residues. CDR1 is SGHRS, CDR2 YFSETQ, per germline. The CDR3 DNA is TGCGCCAGCAGCCCGACGGACAGGTTGAACACTGAAGCTTTCTTT. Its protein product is CASSPTDRLNTEAFF.

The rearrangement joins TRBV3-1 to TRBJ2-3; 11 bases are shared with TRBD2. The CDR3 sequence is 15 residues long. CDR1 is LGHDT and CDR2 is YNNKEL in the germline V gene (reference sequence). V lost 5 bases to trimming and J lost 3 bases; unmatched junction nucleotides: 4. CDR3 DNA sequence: TGTGCCAGCAGCGCGGGACTAGCGGAAACAGATACGCAGTATTTT. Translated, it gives CASSAGLAETDTQYF.

The CDR3 sequence: CASSPDPEGAEQFF. In DNA, the CDR3 is TGTGCCAGCAGCCCGGACCCTGAAGGTGCTGAGCAGTTCTTC. The chain carries TRBV7-6 and TRBJ2-1; D is unresolved. The V end lost 5 bases, the J end lost 9 bases, and 17 bases lay between the germline ends. The germline V gene has CDR1 SGHVS and CDR2 FNYEAQ. The CDR3 length is 14 residues.

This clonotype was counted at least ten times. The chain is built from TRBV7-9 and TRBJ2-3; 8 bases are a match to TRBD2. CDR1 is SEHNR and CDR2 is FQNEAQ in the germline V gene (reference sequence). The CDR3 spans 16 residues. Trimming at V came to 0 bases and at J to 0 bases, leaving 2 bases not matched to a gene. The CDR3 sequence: CASSLAGLVSTDTQYF. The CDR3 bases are TGTGCCAGCAGCTTAGCGGGACTAGTTAGCACAGATACGCAGTATTTT.

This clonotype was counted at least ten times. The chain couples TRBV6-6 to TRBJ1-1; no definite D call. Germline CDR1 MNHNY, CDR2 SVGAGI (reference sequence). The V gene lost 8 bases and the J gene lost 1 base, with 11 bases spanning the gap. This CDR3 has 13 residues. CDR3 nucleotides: TGTGCCAGCGGGGTGAAAGCGAACACTGAAGCTTTCTTT. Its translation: CASGVKANTEAFF.

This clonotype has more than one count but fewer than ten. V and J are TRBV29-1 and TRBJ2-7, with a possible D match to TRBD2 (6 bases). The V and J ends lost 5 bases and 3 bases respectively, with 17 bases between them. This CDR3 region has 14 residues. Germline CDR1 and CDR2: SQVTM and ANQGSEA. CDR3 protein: CSVSDRGDFYEQYF. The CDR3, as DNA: TGCAGCGTTTCCGACAGAGGGGACTTCTACGAGCAGTACTTC.

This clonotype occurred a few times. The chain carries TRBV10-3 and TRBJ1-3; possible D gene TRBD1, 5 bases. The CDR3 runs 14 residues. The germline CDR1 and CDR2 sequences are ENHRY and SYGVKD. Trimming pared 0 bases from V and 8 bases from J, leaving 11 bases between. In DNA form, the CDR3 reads TGTGCCATCAGTGAGTCGGGTGGGGGAGACACCATATATTTT. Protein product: CAISESGGGDTIYF.

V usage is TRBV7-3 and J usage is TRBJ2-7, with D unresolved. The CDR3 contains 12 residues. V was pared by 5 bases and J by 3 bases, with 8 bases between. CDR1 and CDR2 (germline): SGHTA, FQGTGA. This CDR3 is CASSPNNYEQYF. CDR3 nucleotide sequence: TGTGCCAGCAGCCCCAACAACTACGAGCAGTACTTC. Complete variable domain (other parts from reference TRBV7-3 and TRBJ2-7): GAGVSQTPSNKVTEKGKYVELRCDPISGHTALYWYRQSLGQGPEFLIYFQGTGAADDSGLPNDRFFAVRPEGSVSTLKIQRTERGDSAVYLCASSPNNYEQYFGPGTRLTVT.

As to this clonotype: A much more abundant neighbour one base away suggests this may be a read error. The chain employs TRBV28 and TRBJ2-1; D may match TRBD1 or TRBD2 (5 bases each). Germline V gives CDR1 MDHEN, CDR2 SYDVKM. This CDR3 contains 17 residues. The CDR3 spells CSSSPRVGVGTYNEQFF. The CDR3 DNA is TGTTCCAGCAGTCCTAGGGTGGGGGTCGGGACCTACAATGAGCAGTTCTTC.

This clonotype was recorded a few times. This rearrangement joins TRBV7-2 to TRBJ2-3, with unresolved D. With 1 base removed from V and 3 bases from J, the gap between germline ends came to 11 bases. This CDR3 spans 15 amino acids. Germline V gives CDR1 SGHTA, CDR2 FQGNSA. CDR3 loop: CASSLVARWTDTQYF. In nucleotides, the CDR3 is TGTGCCAGCAGCTTAGTCGCGAGGTGGACAGATACGCAGTATTTT.

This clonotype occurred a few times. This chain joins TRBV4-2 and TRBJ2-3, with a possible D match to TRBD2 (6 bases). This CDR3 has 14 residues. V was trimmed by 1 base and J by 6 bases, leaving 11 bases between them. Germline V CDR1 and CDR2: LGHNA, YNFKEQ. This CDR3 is CASSQVAGRDTQYF. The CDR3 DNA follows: TGTGCCAGCAGCCAAGTTGCGGGGAGGGATACGCAGTATTTT.

The CDR3 DNA reads as TGCGCCAGCAGCTTGTCGGCTAGCGGGGGTGACTACAATGAGCAGTTCTTC. Its protein is CASSLSASGGDYNEQFF. This chain connects TRBV5-1 to TRBJ2-1; TRBD2 aligns across 10 bases. Per germline, CDR1 SGHRS and CDR2 YFSETQ. CDR3 size: 17 residues. With 1 base clipped from V and 3 bases from J, the junction kept 7 bases outside the gene matches.

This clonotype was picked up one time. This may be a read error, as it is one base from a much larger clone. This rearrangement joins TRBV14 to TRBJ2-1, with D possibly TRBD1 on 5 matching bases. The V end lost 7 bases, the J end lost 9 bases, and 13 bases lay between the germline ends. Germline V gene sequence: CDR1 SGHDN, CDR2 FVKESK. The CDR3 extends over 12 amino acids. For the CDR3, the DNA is TGTGCCAGCACAAACAGTGACAGTGAGCAGTTCTTC. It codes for CASTNSDSEQFF.

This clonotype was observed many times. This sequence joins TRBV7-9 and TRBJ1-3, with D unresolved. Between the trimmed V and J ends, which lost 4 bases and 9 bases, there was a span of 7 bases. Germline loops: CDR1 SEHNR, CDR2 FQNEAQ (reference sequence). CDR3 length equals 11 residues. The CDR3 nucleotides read TGTGCCAGCAGCTCCGGGTCCACCATATATTTT. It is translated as CASSSGSTIYF. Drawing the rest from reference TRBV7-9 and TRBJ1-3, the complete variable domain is DTGVSQNPRHKITKRGQNVTFRCDPISEHNRLYWYRQTLGQGPEFLTYFQNEAQLEKSRLLSDRFSAERPKGSFSTLEIQRTEQGDSAMYLCASSSGSTIYFGEGSWLTVV.

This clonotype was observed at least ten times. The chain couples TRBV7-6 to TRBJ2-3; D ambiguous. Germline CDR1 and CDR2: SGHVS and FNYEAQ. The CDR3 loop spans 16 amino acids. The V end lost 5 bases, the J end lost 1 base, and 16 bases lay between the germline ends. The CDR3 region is CASSLLPDGGTDTQYF. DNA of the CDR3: TGTGCCAGCAGCCTTTTACCGGATGGAGGCACAGATACGCAGTATTTT.

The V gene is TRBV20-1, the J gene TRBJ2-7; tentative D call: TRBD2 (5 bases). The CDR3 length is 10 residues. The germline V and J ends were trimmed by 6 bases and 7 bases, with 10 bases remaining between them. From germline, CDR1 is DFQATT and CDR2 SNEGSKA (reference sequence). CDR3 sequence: CSAQEEEQYF. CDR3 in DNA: TGCAGTGCCCAGGAGGAGGAGCAGTACTTC.

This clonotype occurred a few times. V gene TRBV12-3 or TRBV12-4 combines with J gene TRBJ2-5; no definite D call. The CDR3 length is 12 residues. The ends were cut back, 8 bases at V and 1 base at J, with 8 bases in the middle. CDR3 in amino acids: CASGPFQETQYF. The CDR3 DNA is TGTGCCAGCGGCCCCTTCCAAGAGACCCAGTACTTC.

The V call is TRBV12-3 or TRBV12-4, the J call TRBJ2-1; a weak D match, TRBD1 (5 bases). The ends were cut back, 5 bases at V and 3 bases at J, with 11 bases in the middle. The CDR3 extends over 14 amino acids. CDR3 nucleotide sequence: TGTGCCAGCAGTCCCCGACAGCTCTACAATGAGCAGTTCTTC. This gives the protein CASSPRQLYNEQFF.